This T cell receptor (beta chain) was sequenced for a study of Ad26.COV2.S vaccination and SARS-CoV-2 variants. Study in general: The study gave Ad26.COV2.S intramuscularly, once or twice 56 days apart.

The CDR3 runs to 18 residues. The ends lost 0 bases at V and 6 bases at J; junction bases unmatched: 11. Germline loops: CDR1 LGHNA, CDR2 YSLEER. As to treatment: some 20 received Ad26.COV2.S at low or high dose, single or two shots; 5 received placebo; per-sample allocation not given. The investigators took samples on day 63 after the first vaccine or placebo injection. In Boston, the donor was an adult between 18-55 years of age. Sequencing used immunoSEQ multiplex PCR; TCRdb keeps in-frame clones, though not all of them. In the table there are about 400,000 clones, 88% of which are singletons. The chain recombines TRBV4-3 with TRBJ2-1; 10 bases line up with TRBD2. The TCR was taken from a person aged 18-60 years who received the Ad26.COV2.S COVID-19 vaccine or a placebo. The sample consisted of peripheral blood, taken in a trial of Ad26.COV2.S vaccine versus placebo. CDR3 protein: CASSQEAVGSGGPNEQFF. As DNA, the CDR3 is TGCGCCAGCAGCCAAGAAGCAGTCGGTAGCGGGGGGCCCAATGAGCAGTTCTTC.